Presented here are 10 T cell receptor beta chains from one specimen sequenced in a study of cytomegalovirus exposure and HLA in healthy donors. With 60 Vbeta and 13 Jbeta primers, the PCR was carried out. Generated by immunoSEQ multiplex PCR, the TCRdb table keeps only in-frame clones and is missing some. The table has about 130,000 clones, roughly 74% seen once. What was sequenced was PBMCs. Every receptor here comes from a woman aged 45-59 years in good health and CMV-seropositive.

This chain joins TRBV30 and TRBJ2-2, with D possibly being TRBD2 (6 bases). With 0 bases removed from V and 1 base from J, the gap between germline ends came to 12 bases. The CDR3 runs 16 residues. From germline, CDR1 is GTSNPN and CDR2 SVGIG (reference sequence). CDR3 nucleotides: TGTGCCTGGAGTGTACGCGGGGCCGTGAACACCGGGGAGCTGTTTTTT. It is translated as CAWSVRGAVNTGELFF. Looking up the rest from reference TRBV30 and TRBJ2-2 gives the full variable domain: SQTIHQWPATLVQPVGSPLSLECTVEGTSNPNLYWYRQAAGRGLQLLFYSVGIGQISSEVPQNLSASRPQDRQFILSSKKLLLSDSGFYLCAWSVRGAVNTGELFFGEGSRLTVL.

V and J are TRBV15 and TRBJ2-3, with 8 bases lining up with TRBD2. With 1 base clipped from V and 4 bases from J, the junction kept 7 bases outside the gene matches. Germline V gives CDR1 LNHNV, CDR2 YYDKDF (reference sequence). The CDR3 runs to 16 residues. The CDR3 region has the DNA TGTGCCACCAGCAGAGTGGGTAGCGGGGTCTCAGATACGCAGTATTTT. This sequence encodes CATSRVGSGVSDTQYF.

The chain couples TRBV6-6 to TRBJ1-5; no clear D gene. The CDR3 contains 12 residues. Trimming removed 0 bases from V and 10 bases from J, with 7 bases in between. CDR1 is MNHNY and CDR2 is SVGAGI in the germline V gene (reference sequence). This CDR3 reads CASSYSRVPQHF. The CDR3 nucleotides read TGTGCCAGCAGTTACTCGAGGGTCCCCCAGCATTTT.

This chain uses TRBV7-8 with TRBJ2-7; a possible D gene is TRBD1 (6 bases). Germline loops: CDR1 SGHVS, CDR2 FQNEAQ. Trimming left V 5 bases short and J 1 base short, with 12 bases between. CDR3 length: 14 amino acids. The CDR3 DNA is TGTGCCAGCAGCCCTGGACAGTTTTCCTACGAGCAGTACTTC. Its translation: CASSPGQFSYEQYF. The full variable domain, rest sourced from reference TRBV7-8 and TRBJ2-7, is GAGVSQSPRYKVAKRGQDVALRCDPISGHVSLFWYQQALGQGPEFLTYFQNEAQLDKSGLPSDRFFAERPEGSVSTLKIQRTQQEDSAVYLCASSPGQFSYEQYFGPGTRLTVT.

The rearrangement links TRBV7-9 to TRBJ1-3; D is undetermined. This CDR3 has 13 amino acids. Trimming took off 5 bases at V and 4 bases at J, with 9 bases between the two ends. Germline assignment: CDR1 SEHNR and CDR2 FQNEAQ (reference sequence). CDR3 in amino acids: CASSASRGNTIYF. Written as DNA, the CDR3 is TGTGCCAGCAGCGCTAGCAGGGGAAACACCATATATTTT.

The V call is TRBV4-1, the J call TRBJ2-7; tentative D call: TRBD1 (5 bases). There are 15 residues in the CDR3. The V gene's germline CDR1 is MGHRA and CDR2 YSYEKL. Trimming removed 1 base at V and 3 bases at J, with 13 bases between. The CDR3 region is CASSQVQGAGYEQYF. The CDR3 coding sequence is TGCGCCAGCAGCCAAGTACAAGGGGCTGGCTACGAGCAGTACTTC.

Turning to this clone: Within the sample, other DNA sequences also encode this same CDR3. The chain joins TRBV18 to TRBJ2-1; TRBD2 matches 11 bases. Germline CDR1 and CDR2: KGHSH and LQKENI. V gave up 6 bases and J gave up 6 bases; unmatched junction bases: 7. This CDR3 region has 15 residues. The CDR3 is CASSPLAGGSNEQFF. CDR3 DNA sequence: TGTGCCAGCTCGCCCCTAGCGGGGGGATCCAATGAGCAGTTCTTC.

The gene calls are TRBV5-1 and TRBJ2-2; tentatively, D is TRBD1 (6 bases). Germline values: CDR1 SGHRS, CDR2 YFSETQ. This CDR3 contains 16 residues. V was pared by 0 bases and J by 3 bases, with 12 bases between. CDR3 coding DNA: TGCGCCAGCAGCTTGGCCATGGCAGGGGACACCGGGGAGCTGTTTTTT. Protein product: CASSLAMAGDTGELFF.

This chain links TRBV28 with TRBJ2-3; 9 bases fit TRBD2. After removal of 2 bases from V and 2 bases from J, the junction contained 5 bases not matched to a gene. The CDR3 contains 16 residues. CDR1 MDHEN and CDR2 SYDVKM come from the germline V gene. The CDR3 nucleotides read TGTGCCAGCAGTTTAGGGCTAGCGGGGACCACAGATACGCAGTATTTT. Amino acid sequence: CASSLGLAGTTDTQYF. Complete variable domain (other parts from reference TRBV28 and TRBJ2-3): DVKVTQSSRYLVKRTGEKVFLECVQDMDHENMFWYRQDPGLGLRLIYFSYDVKMKEKGDIPEGYSVSREKKERFSLILESASTNQTSMYLCASSLGLAGTTDTQYFGPGTRLTVL.

This clone has a handful of counts. The chain employs TRBV29-1 and TRBJ2-1, with 8 bases lining up with TRBD2. With V trimmed by 4 bases and J by 1 base, 3 bases remained unmatched. Looked up from germline, CDR1 is SQVTM and CDR2 is ANQGSEA. This CDR3 comprises 14 residues. CDR3 in DNA: TGCAGCGTTGCGCGGGGGGAGTCCTACAATGAGCAGTTCTTC. Residues: CSVARGESYNEQFF.